What follows are 2 T cell receptor beta chains derived from one specimen sequenced in a study of T cell clonality in common variable immunodeficiency. TCRdb's copy holds only in-frame clones and misses some; the assay was immunoSEQ multiplex PCR. The data show approximately 81,000 clones, with none appearing a single time. Material for sequencing was peripheral blood mononuclear cells. Receptors originate from a person aged 18-70 years in good health.

Of note for this clone: The read terminates 3 residues before the CDR3 end, so the remaining end is supplied by the germline J gene. V usage is TRBV7-2 and J usage is TRBJ1-2; 9 bases are a match to TRBD1. Germline CDR1 SGHTA, CDR2 FQGNSA. CDR3 length: 15 amino acids. The CDR3 is CASSLSDGTGTGYTF. The covered CDR3 bases are TGTGCCAGCAGCTTATCTGACGGGACAGGGACGGGC.

Notes on this clone: The CDR3 is cut off 3 residues early in the read; its end comes from the germline J gene. The chain is built from TRBV18 and TRBJ2-7; 8 bases agree with TRBD1. CDR1 is KGHSH and CDR2 is LQKENI in the germline V gene. This CDR3 region has 14 residues. Unmatched junction bases numbered 4, after V lost 2 bases and J lost 4 bases. The CDR3 protein is CASSPNRGSYEQYF. The sequenced CDR3 bases are TGTGCCAGCTCACCAAACAGGGGGTCGTACGAG.